This T cell receptor (beta chain) was sequenced during a study of patients and donors after allogeneic stem cell transplantation. This clonotype has a handful of counts. TCRdb reanalysed the RT-PCR reads using MiXCR and keeps one entry per CDR3 protein. Of about 410,000 distinct CDR3 sequences in the sample, about a sixth were seen once. Germline V gene lookup returns CDR1 LGHDT and CDR2 YNNKEL (reference sequence). Losses at the gene ends were 1 base for V and 7 bases for J; bases not matched to a gene: 5. The CDR3 runs 15 residues. The chain joins TRBV3-1 to TRBJ1-4; TRBD1 aligns across 8 bases. The sequenced material came from blood, either unsorted or a sorted T cell fraction (not recorded which). This sequence originates from a human donor who was either an allogeneic HSCT recipient or a stem cell or donor lymphocyte infusion donor (not recorded which). It is not recorded whose cells these are; they may come from a transplant donor. CDR3 sequence (DNA): TGTGCCAGCAGCCAAGCGGGGCAGGGGGCTGAAAAACTGTTTTTT. Protein: CASSQAGQGAEKLFF.